This TCR beta chain was recorded in a study of TIL therapy for anti-PD-1-resistant metastatic lung cancer. About the research overall: Median patient age was almost 55, ranging roughly 35-85 years.

Time point described: pre-treatment sample, taken before nivolumab and TIL therapy. The CDR3 is made up of 14 amino acids. V was pared by 5 bases and J by 5 bases, with 4 bases of the junction left unmatched. Germline V CDR1 and CDR2: SGHTA, FQGNSA. The libraries were made with immunoSEQ v3. Assay: immunoSEQ multiplex PCR; the TCRdb copy retains only in-frame clones and omits some. Of about 59,000 clones in the sample, around 79% were seen once. The source is a person between 30 and 80 years old with non-small cell lung cancer. The chain recombines TRBV7-2 with TRBJ2-5; 11 bases fit TRBD2. This sample comprised blood, obtained at baseline. The chain's CDR3 is CASSVGLAVETQYF. CDR3 nucleotide sequence: TGTGCCAGCAGCGTGGGACTAGCGGTGGAGACCCAGTACTTC.